The present T cell receptor (beta chain) was sequenced within a study of cytotoxic CD8 clonotypes in ibrutinib-treated CLL. Study in general: Response specimens were obtained following a median treatment duration of 12 months, with a range of 6 to 36.

Study results and limitations: Before falling back toward baseline at progression, clonality had risen at the time of ibrutinib response. Public clonotypes were seen rarely and were contracted or stable on treatment.

Frozen PBMC stocks contributed around 1.9 micrograms of genomic DNA to the TCR beta libraries. The CDR3 loop spans 13 amino acids. From germline, CDR1 is MDHEN and CDR2 SYDVKM. V lost 5 bases, J lost 4 bases, and 4 bases stayed unmatched. Repertoires were generated with immunoSEQ multiplex PCR, while TCRdb's copy carries only in-frame clones and drops some. The table records 90,000 to 95,000 clones, approximately 80% of them present only once. In regard to this clone: Its cognate antigen is unknown.

This receptor was taken from a human donor with chronic lymphocytic leukemia. The gene calls are TRBV28 and TRBJ1-1, with TRBD1 matching 7 bases. Source: PBMCs, taken after 24 months of ibrutinib treatment. This CDR3 reads CASSNRGGTEAFF. The CDR3 DNA is TGTGCCAGCAGTAACAGGGGTGGCACTGAAGCTTTCTTT.